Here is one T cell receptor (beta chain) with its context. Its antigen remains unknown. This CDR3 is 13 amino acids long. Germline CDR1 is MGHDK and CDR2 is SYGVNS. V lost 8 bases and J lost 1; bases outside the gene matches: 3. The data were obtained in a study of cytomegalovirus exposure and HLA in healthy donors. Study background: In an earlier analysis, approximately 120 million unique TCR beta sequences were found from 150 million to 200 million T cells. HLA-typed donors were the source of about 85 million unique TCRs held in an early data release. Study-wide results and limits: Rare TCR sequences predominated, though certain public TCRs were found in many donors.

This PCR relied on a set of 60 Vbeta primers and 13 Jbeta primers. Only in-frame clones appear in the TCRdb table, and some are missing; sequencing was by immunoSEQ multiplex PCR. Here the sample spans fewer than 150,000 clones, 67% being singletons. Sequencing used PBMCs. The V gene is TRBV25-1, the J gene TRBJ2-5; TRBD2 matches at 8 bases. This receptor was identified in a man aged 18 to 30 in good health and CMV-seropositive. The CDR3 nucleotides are TGTGCCAGCGGAAGCGGGGGCCAAGAGACCCAGTACTTC. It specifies CASGSGGQETQYF. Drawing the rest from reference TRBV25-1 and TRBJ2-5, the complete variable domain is EADIYQTPRYLVIGTGKKITLECSQTMGHDKMYWYQQDPGMELHLIHYSYGVNSTEKGDLSSESTVSRIRTEHFPLTLESARPSHTSQYLCASGSGGQETQYFGPGTRLLVL.